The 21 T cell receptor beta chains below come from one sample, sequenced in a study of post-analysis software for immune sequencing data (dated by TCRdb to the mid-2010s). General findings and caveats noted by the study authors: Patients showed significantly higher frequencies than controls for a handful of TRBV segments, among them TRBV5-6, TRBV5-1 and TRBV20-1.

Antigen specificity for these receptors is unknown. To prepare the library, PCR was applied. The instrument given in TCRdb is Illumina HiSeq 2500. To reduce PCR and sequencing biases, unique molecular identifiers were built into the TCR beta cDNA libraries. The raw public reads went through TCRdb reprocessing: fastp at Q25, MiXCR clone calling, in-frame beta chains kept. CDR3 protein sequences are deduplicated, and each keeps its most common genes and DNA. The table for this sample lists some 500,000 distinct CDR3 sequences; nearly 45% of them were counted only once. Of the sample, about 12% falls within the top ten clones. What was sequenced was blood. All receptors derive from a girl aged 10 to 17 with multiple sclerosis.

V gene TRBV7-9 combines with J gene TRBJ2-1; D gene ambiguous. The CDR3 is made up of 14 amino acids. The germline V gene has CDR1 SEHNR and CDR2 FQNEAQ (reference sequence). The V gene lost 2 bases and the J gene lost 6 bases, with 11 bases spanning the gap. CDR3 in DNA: TGTGCCAGCAGCTTAACCCCCACTTCCAATGAGCAGTTCTTC. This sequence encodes CASSLTPTSNEQFF.

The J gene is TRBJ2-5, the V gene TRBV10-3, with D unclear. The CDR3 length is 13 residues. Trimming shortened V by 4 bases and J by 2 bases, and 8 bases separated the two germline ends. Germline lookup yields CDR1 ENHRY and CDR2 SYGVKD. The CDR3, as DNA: TGTGCCATCAGTGCCCCTCAGCAAGAGACCCAGTACTTC. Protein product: CAISAPQQETQYF.

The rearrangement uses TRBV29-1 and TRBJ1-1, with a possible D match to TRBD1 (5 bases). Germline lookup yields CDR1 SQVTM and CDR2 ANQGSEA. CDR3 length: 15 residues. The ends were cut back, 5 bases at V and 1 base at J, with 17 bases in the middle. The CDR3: CSVPARDGKNTEAFF. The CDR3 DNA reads TGCAGCGTTCCGGCAAGGGACGGGAAGAACACTGAAGCTTTCTTT.

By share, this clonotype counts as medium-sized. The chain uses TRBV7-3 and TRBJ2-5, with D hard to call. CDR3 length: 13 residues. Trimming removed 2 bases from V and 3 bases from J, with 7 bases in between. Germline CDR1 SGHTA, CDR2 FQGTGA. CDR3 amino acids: CASSLENEETQYF. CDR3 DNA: TGTGCCAGCAGCTTAGAGAACGAAGAGACCCAGTACTTC. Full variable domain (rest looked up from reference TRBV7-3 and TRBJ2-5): GAGVSQTPSNKVTEKGKYVELRCDPISGHTALYWYRQSLGQGPEFLIYFQGTGAADDSGLPNDRFFAVRPEGSVSTLKIQRTERGDSAVYLCASSLENEETQYFGPGTRLLVL.

The CDR3 sequence: CASSTSTQDTQYF. Written as DNA, the CDR3 is TGTGCCAGCAGTACAAGCACCCAAGATACGCAGTATTTT. The chain combines TRBV6-6 with TRBJ2-3; D not certain. Germline CDR1 reads MNHNY; CDR2 reads SVGAGI (reference sequence). This CDR3 comprises 13 residues. The ends were cut back, 5 bases at V and 5 bases at J, with 11 bases in the middle.

The CDR3, as DNA: TGTGCCAGCAGCTTAGAGCTAGCGGGGAGCAATACGCAGTATTTT. Translated: CASSLELAGSNTQYF. The J gene is TRBJ2-3, the V gene TRBV7-2, with 9 bases lining up with TRBD2. Per the germline V gene, CDR1 is SGHTA and CDR2 is FQGNSA. The CDR3 has 15 amino acids. Germline trimming cut 1 base from V and 7 bases from J; bases unmatched to any gene: 6.

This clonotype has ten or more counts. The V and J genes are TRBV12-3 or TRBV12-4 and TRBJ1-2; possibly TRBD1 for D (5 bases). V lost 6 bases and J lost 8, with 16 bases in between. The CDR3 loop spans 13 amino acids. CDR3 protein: CASSLGRGRGYTF. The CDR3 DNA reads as TGTGCCAGCAGCCTTGGGCGGGGCCGGGGCTACACCTTC.

The CDR3 DNA sequence: TGTGCCAGCAGCTCAGAGGGAAGGACTGAAGCTTTCTTT. Encoded protein: CASSSEGRTEAFF. The chain joins TRBV7-9 to TRBJ1-1; D call uncertain. The V end lost 4 bases, the J end lost 5 bases, and 11 bases lay between the germline ends. Germline CDR1 SEHNR, CDR2 FQNEAQ (reference sequence). The CDR3 loop spans 13 amino acids.

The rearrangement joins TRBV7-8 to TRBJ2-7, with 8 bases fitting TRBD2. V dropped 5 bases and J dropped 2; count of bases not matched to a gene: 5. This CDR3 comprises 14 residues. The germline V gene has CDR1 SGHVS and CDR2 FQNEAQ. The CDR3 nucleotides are TGTGCCAGCAGCCAGTCGGGACTAGCCTACGAGCAGTACTTC. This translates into CASSQSGLAYEQYF.

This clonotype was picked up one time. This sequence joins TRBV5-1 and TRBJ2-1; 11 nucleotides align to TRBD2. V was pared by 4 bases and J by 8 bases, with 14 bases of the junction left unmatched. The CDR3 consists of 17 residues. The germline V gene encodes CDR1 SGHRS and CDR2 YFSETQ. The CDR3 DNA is TGCGCCAGCAGCCCGCGTCTTAGCGGGAGGGCCGGTGATGAGCAGTTCTTC. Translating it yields CASSPRLSGRAGDEQFF.

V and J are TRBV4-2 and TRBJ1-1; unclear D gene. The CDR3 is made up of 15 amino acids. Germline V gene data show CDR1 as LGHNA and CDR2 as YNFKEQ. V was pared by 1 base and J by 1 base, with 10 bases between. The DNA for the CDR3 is TGTGCCAGCAGCCAAGTAGTTTCACGGAACACTGAAGCTTTCTTT. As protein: CASSQVVSRNTEAFF.

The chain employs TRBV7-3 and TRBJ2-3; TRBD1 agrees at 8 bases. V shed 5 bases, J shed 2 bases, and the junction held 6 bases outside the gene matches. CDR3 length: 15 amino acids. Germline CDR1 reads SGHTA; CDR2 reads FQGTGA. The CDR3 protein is CASSEAGGYTDTQYF. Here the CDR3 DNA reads TGTGCCAGCAGCGAGGCAGGGGGCTACACAGATACGCAGTATTTT.

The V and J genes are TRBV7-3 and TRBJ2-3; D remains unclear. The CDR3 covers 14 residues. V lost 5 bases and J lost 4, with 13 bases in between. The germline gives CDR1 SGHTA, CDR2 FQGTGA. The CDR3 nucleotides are TGTGCCAGCAGCCCCACCTCCCGAGCAGATACGCAGTATTTT. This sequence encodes CASSPTSRADTQYF.

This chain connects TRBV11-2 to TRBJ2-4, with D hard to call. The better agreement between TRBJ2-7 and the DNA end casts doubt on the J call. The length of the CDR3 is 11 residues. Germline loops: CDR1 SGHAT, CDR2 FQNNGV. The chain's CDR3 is CASSSGPEQYF. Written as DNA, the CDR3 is TGTGCCAGCAGCTCCGGACCCGAGCAGTACTTC.

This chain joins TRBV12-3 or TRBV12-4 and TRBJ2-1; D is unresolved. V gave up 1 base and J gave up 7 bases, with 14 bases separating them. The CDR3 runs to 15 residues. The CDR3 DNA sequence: TGTGCCAGCAGTTTAGGGACGGGTCGTGGGAATGAGCAGTTCTTC. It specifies CASSLGTGRGNEQFF.

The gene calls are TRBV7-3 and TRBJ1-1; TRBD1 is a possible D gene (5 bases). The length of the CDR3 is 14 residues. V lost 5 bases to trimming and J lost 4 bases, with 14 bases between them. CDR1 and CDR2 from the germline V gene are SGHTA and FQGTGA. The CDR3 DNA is TGTGCCAGCAGCCCCGCCGGGGCGAGCACTGAAGCTTTCTTT. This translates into CASSPAGASTEAFF.

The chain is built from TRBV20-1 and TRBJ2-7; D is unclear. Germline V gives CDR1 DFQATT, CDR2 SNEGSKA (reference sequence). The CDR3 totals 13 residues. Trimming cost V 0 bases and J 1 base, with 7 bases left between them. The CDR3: CSARDFRSYEQYF. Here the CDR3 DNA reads TGCAGTGCTAGAGACTTCCGTTCCTACGAGCAGTACTTC.

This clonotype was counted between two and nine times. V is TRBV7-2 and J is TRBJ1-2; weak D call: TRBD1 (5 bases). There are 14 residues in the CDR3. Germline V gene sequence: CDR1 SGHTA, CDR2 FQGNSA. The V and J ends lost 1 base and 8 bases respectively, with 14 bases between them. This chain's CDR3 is CASSLGGRVAGYTF. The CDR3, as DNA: TGTGCCAGCAGCTTAGGAGGCAGGGTGGCGGGCTACACCTTC.

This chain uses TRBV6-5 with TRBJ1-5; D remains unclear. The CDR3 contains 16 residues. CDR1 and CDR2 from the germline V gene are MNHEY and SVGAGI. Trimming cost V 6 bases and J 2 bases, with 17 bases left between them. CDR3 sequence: CASSPNSLRRNQPQHF. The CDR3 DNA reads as TGTGCCAGCAGCCCGAACTCGTTAAGGCGCAATCAGCCCCAGCATTTT.

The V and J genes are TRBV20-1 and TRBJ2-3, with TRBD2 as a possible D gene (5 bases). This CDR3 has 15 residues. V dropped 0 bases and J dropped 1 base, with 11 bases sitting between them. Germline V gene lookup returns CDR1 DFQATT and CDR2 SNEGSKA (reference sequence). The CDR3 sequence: CSARDRDTGTDTQYF. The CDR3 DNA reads TGCAGTGCTAGAGATCGGGATACAGGCACAGATACGCAGTATTTT.

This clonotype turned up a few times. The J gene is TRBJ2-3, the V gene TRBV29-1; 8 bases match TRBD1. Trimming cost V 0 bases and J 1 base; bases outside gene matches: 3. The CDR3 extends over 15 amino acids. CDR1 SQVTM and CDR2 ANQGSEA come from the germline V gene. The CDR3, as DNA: TGCAGCGTTGAAGATCCACAGGGGGGCACAGATACGCAGTATTTT. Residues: CSVEDPQGGTDTQYF.